These 5 T cell receptor beta chains came from one sample sequenced in a study of T cell responses to AZD1222 COVID-19 vaccine. TCRdb's copy holds only in-frame clones and misses some; the assay was immunoSEQ multiplex PCR. The repertoire holds about 78,000 clones, with approximately 86% as singletons. The material sequenced was peripheral blood, taken on day 0 of MenACWY control vaccination. These receptors were collected from an adult in good health.

The CDR3 region has the DNA TGTGCCAGTAGCCGGGACCCAGGAGTAGATACGCAGTATTTT. Translation gives CASSRDPGVDTQYF. This rearrangement joins TRBV19 to TRBJ2-3; D assignment may be TRBD1 or TRBD2 (5 bases each). Trimming left V 6 bases short and J 5 bases short, with 15 bases between. The CDR3 is made up of 14 amino acids. CDR1 is LNHDA and CDR2 is SQIVND in the germline V gene (reference sequence).

The chain has TRBV5-1 and TRBJ2-1, with TRBD2 identical over 7 bases. The length of the CDR3 is 13 residues. The V gene end was trimmed by 7 bases and the J gene end by 6 bases; junction bases not matched to a gene: 7. Germline values: CDR1 SGHRS, CDR2 YFSETQ. The CDR3 here is CASGRGEGNEQFF. CDR3 bases: TGCGCCAGCGGCCGGGGGGAGGGCAATGAGCAGTTCTTC.

J is TRBJ1-2 and V is TRBV27; D not certain. Trimming stripped 8 bases from V and 4 bases from J, with 20 bases between. Germline CDR1 is MNHEY and CDR2 is SMNVEV (reference sequence). This CDR3 is built from 15 residues. The CDR3 is CASSPRTPPSYGYTF. As DNA, the CDR3 is TGTGCCAGCTCCCCGAGGACTCCCCCGAGCTATGGCTACACCTTC.

This clone was detected only a few times. This rearrangement joins TRBV6-5 to TRBJ1-1, with a possible D match to TRBD1 (5 bases). Germline V gene lookup returns CDR1 MNHEY and CDR2 SVGAGI. CDR3 size: 15 residues. With 4 bases removed from V and 2 bases from J, the gap between germline ends came to 14 bases. The chain's CDR3 is CASSSFGGGNTEAFF. In DNA form, the CDR3 reads TGTGCCAGCAGTTCTTTTGGGGGGGGTAACACTGAAGCTTTCTTT.

The chain couples TRBV9 to TRBJ1-3; D is possibly TRBD1 (5 bases). The CDR3 length is 16 residues. The V end lost 5 bases, the J end lost 3 bases, and 18 bases lay between the germline ends. Per the germline V gene, CDR1 is SGDLS and CDR2 is YYNGEE. The CDR3 region is CASSAGGWGLGNTIYF. The CDR3 nucleotides are TGTGCCAGCAGTGCGGGCGGATGGGGACTTGGAAACACCATATATTTT.